Listed here is a single T cell receptor beta chain. The antigen remains unidentified. These data belong to a study of T cell responses to AZD1222 COVID-19 vaccine. Study-wide background: Second-dose recipients at about 4 or about 12 weeks were treated as one pooled group.

Libraries were prepared by immunoSEQ multiplex PCR; TCRdb keeps only in-frame clonotypes and omits some of them. The data contain around 170,000 clones, approximately 91% of them singletons. Study-wide results and caveats: Reportedly, nearly half the spike-specific TCRs target unmutated variant regions. AZD1222 recipients seropositive at baseline numbered only 6 or 7. Samples come after the peak T cell response, not at day 14.

Trimming took off 6 bases at V and 6 bases at J, with 12 bases between the two ends. The germline V gene has CDR1 WSHSY and CDR2 SAAADI. This CDR3 is 12 amino acids long. The receptor's source is an adult in good health. Sequences were derived from peripheral blood, sampled on day 0 of AZD1222 vaccination. This sequence joins TRBV10-2 and TRBJ2-7; D is perhaps TRBD2 (6 bases). The DNA for the CDR3 is TGCGCCAGCAGCGCGACCGGGAGCGAGCAGTACTTC. It specifies CASSATGSEQYF.